This T cell receptor beta chain was found in a study of CD8 T cells in Susac syndrome. The RNA input was about 0.5 to 1 ug, and it was reverse transcribed with random hexamers. TCRdb redid the calling of the immunoSEQ multiplex PCR reads with MiXCR, one entry per CDR3 protein. This table holds 120,000 or so distinct CDR3 sequences, nearly 95% found once. CDR1 is SGHTA, CDR2 FQGNSA, per germline. CDR3 length equals 14 residues. V lost 5 bases to trimming and J lost 2 bases, with 13 bases between them. The TCR comes from a human donor in good health. The sample consisted of CD4+ T cells from PBMCs. The V call is TRBV7-2, the J call TRBJ2-7; possibly TRBD1 or TRBD2 for D (5 bases each). The CDR3: CASSPQGVPYEQYF. The CDR3 bases are TGTGCCAGCAGCCCGCAGGGAGTCCCCTACGAGCAGTACTTC.